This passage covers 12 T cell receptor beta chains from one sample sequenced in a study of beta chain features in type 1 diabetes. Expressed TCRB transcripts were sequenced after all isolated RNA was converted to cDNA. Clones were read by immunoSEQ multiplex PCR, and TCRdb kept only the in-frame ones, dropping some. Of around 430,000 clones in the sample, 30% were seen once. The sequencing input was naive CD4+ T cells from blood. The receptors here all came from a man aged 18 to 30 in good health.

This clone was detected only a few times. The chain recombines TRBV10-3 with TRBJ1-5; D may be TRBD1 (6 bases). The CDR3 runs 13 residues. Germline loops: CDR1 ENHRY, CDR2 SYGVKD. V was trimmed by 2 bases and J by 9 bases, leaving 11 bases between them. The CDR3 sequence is CAISETGHPPQHF. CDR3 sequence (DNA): TGTGCCATCAGTGAGACAGGGCACCCGCCCCAGCATTTT.

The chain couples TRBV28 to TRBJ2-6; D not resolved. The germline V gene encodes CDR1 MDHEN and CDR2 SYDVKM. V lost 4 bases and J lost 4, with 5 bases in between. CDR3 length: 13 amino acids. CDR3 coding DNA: TGTGCCAGCAGTTCGACCGGGGCCAACGTCCTGACTTTC. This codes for CASSSTGANVLTF.

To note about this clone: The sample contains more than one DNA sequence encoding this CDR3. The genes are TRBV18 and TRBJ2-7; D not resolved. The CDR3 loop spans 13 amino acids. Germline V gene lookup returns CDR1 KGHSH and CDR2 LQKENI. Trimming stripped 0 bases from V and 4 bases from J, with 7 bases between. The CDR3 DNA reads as TGTGCCAGCTCACCACCGAGTCGGTACGAGCAGTACTTC. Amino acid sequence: CASSPPSRYEQYF.

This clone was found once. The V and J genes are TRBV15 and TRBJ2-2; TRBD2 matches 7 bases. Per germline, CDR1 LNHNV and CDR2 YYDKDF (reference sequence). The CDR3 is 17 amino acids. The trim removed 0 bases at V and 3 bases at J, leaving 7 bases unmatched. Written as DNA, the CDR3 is TGTGCCACCAGCAGAGATCGCGGGAGTACCTACACCGGGGAGCTGTTTTTT. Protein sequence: CATSRDRGSTYTGELFF.

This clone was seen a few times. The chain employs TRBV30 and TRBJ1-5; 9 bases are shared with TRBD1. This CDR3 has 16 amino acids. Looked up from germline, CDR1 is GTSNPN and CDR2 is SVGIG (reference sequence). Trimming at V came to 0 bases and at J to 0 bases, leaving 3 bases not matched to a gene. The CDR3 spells CAWSVTGGTSNQPQHF. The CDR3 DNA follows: TGTGCCTGGAGTGTTACAGGGGGCACTAGCAATCAGCCCCAGCATTTT.

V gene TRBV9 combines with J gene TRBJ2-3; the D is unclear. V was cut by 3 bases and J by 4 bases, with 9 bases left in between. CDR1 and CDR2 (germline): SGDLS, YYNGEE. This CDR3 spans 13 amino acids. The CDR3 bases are TGTGCCAGCAGCGCCTCAGGATCAGATACGCAGTATTTT. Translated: CASSASGSDTQYF.

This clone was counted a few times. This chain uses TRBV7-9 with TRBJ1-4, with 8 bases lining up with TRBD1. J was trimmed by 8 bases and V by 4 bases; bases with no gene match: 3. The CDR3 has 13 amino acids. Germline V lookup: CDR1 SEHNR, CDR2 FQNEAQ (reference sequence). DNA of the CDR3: TGTGCCAGCAGCTACACAGGGGGGGAAAAACTGTTTTTT. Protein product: CASSYTGGEKLFF.

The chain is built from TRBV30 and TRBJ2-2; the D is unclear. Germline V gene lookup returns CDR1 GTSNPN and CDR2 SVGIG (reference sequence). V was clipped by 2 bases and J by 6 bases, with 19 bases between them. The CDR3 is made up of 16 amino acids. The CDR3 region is CAWSPRAVLSAGELFF. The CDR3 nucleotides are TGTGCCTGGAGTCCCCGGGCCGTACTATCCGCCGGGGAGCTGTTTTTT.

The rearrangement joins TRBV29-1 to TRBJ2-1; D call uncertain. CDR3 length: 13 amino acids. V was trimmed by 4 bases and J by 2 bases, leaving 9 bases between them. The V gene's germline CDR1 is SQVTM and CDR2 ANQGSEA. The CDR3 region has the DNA TGCAGCGTTGTGGCATATGCCTACAATGAGCAGTTCTTC. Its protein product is CSVVAYAYNEQFF.

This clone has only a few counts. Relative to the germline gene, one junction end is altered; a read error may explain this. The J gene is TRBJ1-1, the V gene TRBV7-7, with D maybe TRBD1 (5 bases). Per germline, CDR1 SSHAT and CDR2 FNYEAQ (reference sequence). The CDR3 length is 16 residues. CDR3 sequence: CASSSPMMAGITEAFF. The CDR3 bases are TGTGCTAGCAGCTCCCCAATGATGGCAGGGATCACTGAAGCTTTCTTT.

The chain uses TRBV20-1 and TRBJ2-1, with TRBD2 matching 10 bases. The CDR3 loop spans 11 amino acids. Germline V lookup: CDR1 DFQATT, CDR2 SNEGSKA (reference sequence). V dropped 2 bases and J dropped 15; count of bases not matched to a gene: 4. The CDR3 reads CSARKREGSFF. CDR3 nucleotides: TGCAGTGCTAGAAAGCGGGAGGGTTCGTTCTTC.

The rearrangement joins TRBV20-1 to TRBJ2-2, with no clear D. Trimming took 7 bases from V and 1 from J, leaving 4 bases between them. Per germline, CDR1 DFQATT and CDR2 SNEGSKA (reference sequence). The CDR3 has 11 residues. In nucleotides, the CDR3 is TGCAGTGTCAGGAACACCGGGGAGCTGTTTTTT. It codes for CSVRNTGELFF.